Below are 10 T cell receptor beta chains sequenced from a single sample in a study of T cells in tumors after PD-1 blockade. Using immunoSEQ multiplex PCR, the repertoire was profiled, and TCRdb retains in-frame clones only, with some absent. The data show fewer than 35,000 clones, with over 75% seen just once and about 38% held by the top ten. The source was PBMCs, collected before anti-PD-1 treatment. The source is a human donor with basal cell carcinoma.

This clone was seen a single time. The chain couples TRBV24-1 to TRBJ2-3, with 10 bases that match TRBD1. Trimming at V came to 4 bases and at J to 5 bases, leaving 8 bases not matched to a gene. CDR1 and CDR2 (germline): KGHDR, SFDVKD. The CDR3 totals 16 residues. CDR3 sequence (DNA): TGTGCCACCAGTGACTCGGACAGGGGGTTAAGAGATACGCAGTATTTT. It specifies CATSDSDRGLRDTQYF.

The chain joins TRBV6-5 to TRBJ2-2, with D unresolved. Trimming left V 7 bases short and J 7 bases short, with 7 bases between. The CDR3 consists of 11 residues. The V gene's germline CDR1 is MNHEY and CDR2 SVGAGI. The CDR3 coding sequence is TGTGCCAGCAAACTGGGCGGGGAGCTGTTTTTT. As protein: CASKLGGELFF.

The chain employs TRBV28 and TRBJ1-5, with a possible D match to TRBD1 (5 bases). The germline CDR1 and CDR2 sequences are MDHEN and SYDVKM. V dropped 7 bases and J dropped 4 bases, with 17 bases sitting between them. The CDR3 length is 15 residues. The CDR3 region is CASNTSGGKNQPQHF. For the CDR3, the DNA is TGTGCCAGCAACACGTCTGGGGGGAAGAATCAGCCCCAGCATTTT. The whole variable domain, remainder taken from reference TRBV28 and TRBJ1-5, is DVKVTQSSRYLVKRTGEKVFLECVQDMDHENMFWYRQDPGLGLRLIYFSYDVKMKEKGDIPEGYSVSREKKERFSLILESASTNQTSMYLCASNTSGGKNQPQHFGDGTRLSIL.

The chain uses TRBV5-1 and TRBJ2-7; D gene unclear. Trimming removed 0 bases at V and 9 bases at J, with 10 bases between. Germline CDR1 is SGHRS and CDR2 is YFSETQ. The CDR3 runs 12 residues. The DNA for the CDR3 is TGCGCCAGCAGCTTGGACAGTTTCCGGCAGTACTTC. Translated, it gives CASSLDSFRQYF.

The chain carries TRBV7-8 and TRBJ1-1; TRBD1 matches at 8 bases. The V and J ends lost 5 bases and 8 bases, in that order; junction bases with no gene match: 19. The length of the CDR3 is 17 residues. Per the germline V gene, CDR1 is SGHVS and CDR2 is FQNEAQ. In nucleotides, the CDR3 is TGTGCCAGCAGCCCGGACAGGGCGGGCCTACTTCGGCCCGAAGCTTTCTTT. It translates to CASSPDRAGLLRPEAFF.

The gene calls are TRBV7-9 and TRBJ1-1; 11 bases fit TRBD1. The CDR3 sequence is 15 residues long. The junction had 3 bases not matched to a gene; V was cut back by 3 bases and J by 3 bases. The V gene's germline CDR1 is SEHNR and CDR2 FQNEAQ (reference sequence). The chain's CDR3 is CASSFLGQGDTEAFF. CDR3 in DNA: TGTGCCAGCAGCTTTCTGGGACAGGGGGACACTGAAGCTTTCTTT.

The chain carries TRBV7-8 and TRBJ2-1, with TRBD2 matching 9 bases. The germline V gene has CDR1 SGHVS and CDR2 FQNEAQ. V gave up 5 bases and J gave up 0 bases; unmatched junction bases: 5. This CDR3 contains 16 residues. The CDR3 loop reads CASSLREGGSYNEQFF. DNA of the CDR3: TGTGCCAGCAGCCTGCGGGAGGGGGGCTCCTACAATGAGCAGTTCTTC.

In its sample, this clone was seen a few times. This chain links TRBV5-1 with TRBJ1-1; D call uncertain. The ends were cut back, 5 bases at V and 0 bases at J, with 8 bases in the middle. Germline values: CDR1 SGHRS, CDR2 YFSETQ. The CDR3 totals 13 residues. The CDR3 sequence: CASREQLNTEAFF. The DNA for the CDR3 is TGCGCCAGCAGGGAGCAGTTGAACACTGAAGCTTTCTTT.

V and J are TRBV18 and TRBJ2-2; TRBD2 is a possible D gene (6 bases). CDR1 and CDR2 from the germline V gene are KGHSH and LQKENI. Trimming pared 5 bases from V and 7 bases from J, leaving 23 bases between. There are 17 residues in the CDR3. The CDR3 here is CASSGIWTGERGGELFF. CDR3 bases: TGTGCCAGCTCAGGGATCTGGACGGGAGAGAGAGGCGGGGAGCTGTTTTTT.

DNA of the CDR3: TGTGCCAGCAGTTACTCACGGACAGGAAACTACAATGAGCAGTTCTTC. Protein sequence: CASSYSRTGNYNEQFF. V and J are TRBV6-6 and TRBJ2-1; TRBD1 matches at 7 bases. This CDR3 has 16 amino acids. Trimming cost V 0 bases and J 3 bases; bases outside gene matches: 5. From germline, CDR1 is MNHNY and CDR2 SVGAGI (reference sequence).